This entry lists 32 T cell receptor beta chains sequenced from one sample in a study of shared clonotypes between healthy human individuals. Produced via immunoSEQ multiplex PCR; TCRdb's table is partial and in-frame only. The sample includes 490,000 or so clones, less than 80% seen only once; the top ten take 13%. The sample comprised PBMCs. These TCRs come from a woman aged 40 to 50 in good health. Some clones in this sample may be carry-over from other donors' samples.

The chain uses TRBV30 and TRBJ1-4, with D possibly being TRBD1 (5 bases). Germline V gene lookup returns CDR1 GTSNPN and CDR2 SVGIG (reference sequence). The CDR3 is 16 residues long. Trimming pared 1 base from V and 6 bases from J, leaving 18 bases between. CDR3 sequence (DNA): TGTGCCTGGAGTGCCTGGGGGATTGGATGGCATGAAAAACTGTTTTTT. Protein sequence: CAWSAWGIGWHEKLFF.

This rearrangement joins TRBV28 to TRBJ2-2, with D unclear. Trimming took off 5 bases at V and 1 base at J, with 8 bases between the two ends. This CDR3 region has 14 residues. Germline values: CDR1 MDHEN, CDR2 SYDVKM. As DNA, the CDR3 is TGTGCCAGCAGTCTGCTAGTGAACACCGGGGAGCTGTTTTTT. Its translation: CASSLLVNTGELFF.

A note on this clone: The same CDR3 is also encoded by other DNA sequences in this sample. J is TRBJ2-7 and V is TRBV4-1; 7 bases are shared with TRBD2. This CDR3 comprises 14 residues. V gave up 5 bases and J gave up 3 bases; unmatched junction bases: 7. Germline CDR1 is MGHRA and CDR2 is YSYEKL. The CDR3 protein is CASSSERDYYEQYF. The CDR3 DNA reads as TGCGCCAGCAGCTCAGAGAGGGACTACTACGAGCAGTACTTC.

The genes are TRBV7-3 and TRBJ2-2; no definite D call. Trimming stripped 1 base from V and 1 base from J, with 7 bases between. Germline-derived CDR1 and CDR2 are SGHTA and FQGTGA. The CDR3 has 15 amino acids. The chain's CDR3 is CASSLMPGNTGELFF. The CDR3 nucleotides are TGTGCCAGCAGCTTAATGCCTGGGAACACCGGGGAGCTGTTTTTT.

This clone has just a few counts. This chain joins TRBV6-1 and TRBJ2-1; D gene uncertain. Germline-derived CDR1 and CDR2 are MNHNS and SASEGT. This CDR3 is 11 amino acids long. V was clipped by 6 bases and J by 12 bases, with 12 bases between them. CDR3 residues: CASSGIAGQFF. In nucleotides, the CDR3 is TGTGCCAGCAGCGGTATTGCTGGGCAGTTCTTC.

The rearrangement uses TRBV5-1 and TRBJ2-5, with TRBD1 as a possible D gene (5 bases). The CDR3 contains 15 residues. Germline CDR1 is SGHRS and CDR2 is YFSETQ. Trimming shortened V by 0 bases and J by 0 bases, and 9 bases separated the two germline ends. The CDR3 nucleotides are TGCGCCAGCAGCTTGGTATCAGGGTACCAAGAGACCCAGTACTTC. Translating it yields CASSLVSGYQETQYF. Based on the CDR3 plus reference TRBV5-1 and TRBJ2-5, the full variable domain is KAGVTQTPRYLIKTRGQQVTLSCSPISGHRSVSWYQQTPGQGLQFLFEYFSETQRNKGNFPGRFSGRQFSNSRSEMNVSTLELGDSALYLCASSLVSGYQETQYFGPGTRLLVL.

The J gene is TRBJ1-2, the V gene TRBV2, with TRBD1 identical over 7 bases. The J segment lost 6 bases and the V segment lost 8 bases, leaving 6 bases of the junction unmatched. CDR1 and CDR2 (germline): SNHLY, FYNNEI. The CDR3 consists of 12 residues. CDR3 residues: CASVDRKDGYTF. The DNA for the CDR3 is TGTGCCAGCGTGGACAGGAAAGATGGCTACACCTTC.

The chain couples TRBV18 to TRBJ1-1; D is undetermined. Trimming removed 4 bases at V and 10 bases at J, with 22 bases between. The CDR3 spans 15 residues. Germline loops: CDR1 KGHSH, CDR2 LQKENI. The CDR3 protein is CASSLSSPLEQRAFF. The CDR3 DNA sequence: TGTGCCAGCTCACTCTCTTCCCCGTTGGAACAGCGAGCTTTCTTT.

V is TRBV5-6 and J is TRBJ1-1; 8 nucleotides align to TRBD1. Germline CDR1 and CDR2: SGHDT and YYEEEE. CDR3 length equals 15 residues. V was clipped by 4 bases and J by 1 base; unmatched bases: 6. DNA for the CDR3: TGTGCCAGCAGCGCCGACAGGGGAAGGAACACTGAAGCTTTCTTT. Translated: CASSADRGRNTEAFF.

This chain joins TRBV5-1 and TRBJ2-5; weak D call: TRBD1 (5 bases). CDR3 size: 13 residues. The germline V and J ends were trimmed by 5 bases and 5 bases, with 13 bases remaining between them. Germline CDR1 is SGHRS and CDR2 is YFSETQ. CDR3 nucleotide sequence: TGCGCCAGCAGTACTTCTCCAGGGGAGACCCAGTACTTC. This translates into CASSTSPGETQYF.

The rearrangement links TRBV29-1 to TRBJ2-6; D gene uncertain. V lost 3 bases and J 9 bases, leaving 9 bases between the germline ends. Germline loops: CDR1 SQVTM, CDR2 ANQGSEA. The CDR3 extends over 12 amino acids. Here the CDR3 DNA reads TGCAGCGTTGAGCCCCTGGACAACGTCCTGACTTTC. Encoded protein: CSVEPLDNVLTF.

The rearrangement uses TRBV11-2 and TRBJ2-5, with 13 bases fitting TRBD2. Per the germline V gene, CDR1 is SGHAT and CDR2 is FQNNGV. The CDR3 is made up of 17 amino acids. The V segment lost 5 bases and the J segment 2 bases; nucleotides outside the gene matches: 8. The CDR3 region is CASSGSLAGGIQETQYF. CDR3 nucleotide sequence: TGTGCCAGCAGCGGATCACTAGCGGGAGGGATACAAGAGACCCAGTACTTC.

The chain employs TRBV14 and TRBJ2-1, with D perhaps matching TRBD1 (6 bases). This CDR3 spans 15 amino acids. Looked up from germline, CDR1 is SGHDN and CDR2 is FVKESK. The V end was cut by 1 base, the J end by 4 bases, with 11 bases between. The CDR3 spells CASSQVEDRYNEQFF. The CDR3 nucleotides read TGTGCCAGCAGCCAAGTTGAGGACAGATACAATGAGCAGTTCTTC.

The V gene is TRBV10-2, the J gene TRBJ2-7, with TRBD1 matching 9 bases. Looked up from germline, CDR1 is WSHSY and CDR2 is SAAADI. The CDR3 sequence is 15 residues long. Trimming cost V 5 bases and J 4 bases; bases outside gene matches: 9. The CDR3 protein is CASSLQQGAKYEQYF. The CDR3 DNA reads TGCGCCAGCAGTTTACAACAGGGGGCGAAGTACGAGCAGTACTTC.

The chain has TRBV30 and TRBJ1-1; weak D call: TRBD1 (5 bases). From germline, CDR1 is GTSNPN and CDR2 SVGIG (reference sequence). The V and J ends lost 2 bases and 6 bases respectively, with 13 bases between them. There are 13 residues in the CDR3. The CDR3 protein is CAWSYQGFAEAFF. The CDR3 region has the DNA TGTGCCTGGAGTTACCAGGGATTCGCTGAAGCTTTCTTT.

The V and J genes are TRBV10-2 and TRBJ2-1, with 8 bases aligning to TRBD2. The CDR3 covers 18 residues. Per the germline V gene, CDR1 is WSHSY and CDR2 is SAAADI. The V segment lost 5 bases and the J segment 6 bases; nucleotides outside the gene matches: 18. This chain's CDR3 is CASSWFELAGPTGNEQFF. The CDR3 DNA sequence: TGCGCCAGCAGTTGGTTCGAGCTAGCGGGCCCTACTGGCAATGAGCAGTTCTTC.

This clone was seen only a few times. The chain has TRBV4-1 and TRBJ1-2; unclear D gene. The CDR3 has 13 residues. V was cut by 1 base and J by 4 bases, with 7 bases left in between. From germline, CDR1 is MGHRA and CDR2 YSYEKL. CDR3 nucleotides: TGCGCCAGCAGCCAAGTCGCTGCCTATGGCTACACCTTC. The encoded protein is CASSQVAAYGYTF.

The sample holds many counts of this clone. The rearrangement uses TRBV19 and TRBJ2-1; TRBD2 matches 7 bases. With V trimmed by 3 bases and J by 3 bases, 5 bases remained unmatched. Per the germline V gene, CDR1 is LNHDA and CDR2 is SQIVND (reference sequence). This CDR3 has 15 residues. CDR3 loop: CASSMEGGDYNEQFF. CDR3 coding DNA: TGTGCCAGTAGTATGGAGGGAGGGGACTACAATGAGCAGTTCTTC.

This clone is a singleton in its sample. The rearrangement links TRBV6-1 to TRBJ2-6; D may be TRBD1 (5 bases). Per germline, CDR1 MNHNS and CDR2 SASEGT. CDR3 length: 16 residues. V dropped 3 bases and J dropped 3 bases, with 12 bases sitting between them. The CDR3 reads CASSDGGQGGANVLTF. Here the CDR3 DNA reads TGTGCCAGCAGTGATGGCGGCCAGGGTGGGGCCAACGTCCTGACTTTC.

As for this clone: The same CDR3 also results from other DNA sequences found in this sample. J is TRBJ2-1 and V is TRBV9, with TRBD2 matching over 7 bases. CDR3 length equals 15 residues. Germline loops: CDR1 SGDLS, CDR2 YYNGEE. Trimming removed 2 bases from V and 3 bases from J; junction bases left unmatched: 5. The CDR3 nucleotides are TGTGCCAGCAGCGTCGGCGGGAGCGGCTACAATGAGCAGTTCTTC. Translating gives CASSVGGSGYNEQFF.

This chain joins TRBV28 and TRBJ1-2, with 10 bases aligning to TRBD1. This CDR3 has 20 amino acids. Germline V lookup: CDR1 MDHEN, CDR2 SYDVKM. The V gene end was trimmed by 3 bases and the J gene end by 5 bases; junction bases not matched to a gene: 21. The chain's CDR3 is CASSLWGVGKGQGRMYGYTF. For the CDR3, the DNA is TGTGCCAGCAGTTTGTGGGGGGTTGGGAAGGGACAGGGGAGAATGTATGGCTACACCTTC.

The CDR3 loop reads CASSVGRFNEQFF. In nucleotides, the CDR3 is TGTGCCAGCAGTGTCGGCAGGTTCAATGAGCAGTTCTTC. V gene TRBV2 combines with J gene TRBJ2-1; D unclear. Looked up from germline, CDR1 is SNHLY and CDR2 is FYNNEI. CDR3 size: 13 residues. Trimming took 4 bases from V and 6 from J, leaving 10 bases between them.

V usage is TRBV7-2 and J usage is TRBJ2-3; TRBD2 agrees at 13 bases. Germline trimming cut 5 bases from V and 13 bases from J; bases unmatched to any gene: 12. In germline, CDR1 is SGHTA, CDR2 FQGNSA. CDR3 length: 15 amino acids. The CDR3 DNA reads TGTGCCAGCAGCCCTCGGACTAGCGGGAGATTGGGGGAGTATTTT. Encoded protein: CASSPRTSGRLGEYF. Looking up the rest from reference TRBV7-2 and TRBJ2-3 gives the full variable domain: GAGVSQSPSNKVTEKGKDVELRCDPISGHTALYWYRQSLGQGLEFLIYFQGNSAPDKSGLPSDRFSAERTGGSVSTLTIQRTQQEDSAVYLCASSPRTSGRLGEYFGPGTRLTVL.

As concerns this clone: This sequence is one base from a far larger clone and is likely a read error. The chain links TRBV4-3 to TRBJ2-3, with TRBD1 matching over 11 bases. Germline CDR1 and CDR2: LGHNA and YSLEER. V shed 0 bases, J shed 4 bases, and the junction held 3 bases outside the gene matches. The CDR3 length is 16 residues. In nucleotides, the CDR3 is TGCGCCAGCAGCCAAGATGGGACAGGGGGGGCAGATACGCAGTATTTT. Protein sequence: CASSQDGTGGADTQYF.

The DNA for the CDR3 is TGTGCCAGCAGTCCTCGACAGGCAAACTATGGCTACACCTTC. Translation: CASSPRQANYGYTF. The chain uses TRBV5-4 and TRBJ1-2; TRBD1 is a possible D gene (6 bases). Germline V lookup: CDR1 SGHNT, CDR2 YYREEE (reference sequence). The CDR3 extends over 14 amino acids. Trimming took off 5 bases at V and 2 bases at J, with 13 bases between the two ends.

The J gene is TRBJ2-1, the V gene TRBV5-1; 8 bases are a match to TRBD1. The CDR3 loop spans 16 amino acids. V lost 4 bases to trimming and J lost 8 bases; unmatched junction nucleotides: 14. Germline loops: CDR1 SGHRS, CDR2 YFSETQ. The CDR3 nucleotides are TGCGCCAGCAGCCCGGAGGGTCAGGGGGCGATCGATGAGCAGTTCTTC. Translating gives CASSPEGQGAIDEQFF.

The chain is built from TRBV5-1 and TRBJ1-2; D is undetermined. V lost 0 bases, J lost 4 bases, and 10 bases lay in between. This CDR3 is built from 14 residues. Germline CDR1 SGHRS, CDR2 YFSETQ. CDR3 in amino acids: CASSLVAGSYGYTF. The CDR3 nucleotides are TGCGCCAGCAGCTTGGTGGCAGGCTCCTATGGCTACACCTTC.

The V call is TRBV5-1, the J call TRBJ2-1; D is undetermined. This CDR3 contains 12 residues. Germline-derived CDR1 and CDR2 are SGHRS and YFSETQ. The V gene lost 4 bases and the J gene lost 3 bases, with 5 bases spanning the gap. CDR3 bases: TGCGCCAGCAGCGTGAACTACAATGAGCAGTTCTTC. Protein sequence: CASSVNYNEQFF.

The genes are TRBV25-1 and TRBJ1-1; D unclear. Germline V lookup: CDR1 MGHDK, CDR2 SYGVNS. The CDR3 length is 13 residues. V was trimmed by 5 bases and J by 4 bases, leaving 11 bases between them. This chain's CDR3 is CASSWKGSTEAFF. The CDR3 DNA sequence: TGTGCCAGCAGTTGGAAGGGATCCACTGAAGCTTTCTTT.

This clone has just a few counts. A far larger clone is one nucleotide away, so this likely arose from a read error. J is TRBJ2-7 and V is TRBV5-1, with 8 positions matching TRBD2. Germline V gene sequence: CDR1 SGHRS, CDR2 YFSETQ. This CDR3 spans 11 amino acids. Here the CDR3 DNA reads TGCGCCAGCAGCGCAGCGGGGGAGCGGTACTTC. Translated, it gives CASSAAGERYF. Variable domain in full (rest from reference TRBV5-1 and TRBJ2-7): KAGVTQTPRYLIKTRGQQVTLSCSPISGHRSVSWYQQTPGQGLQFLFEYFSETQRNKGNFPGRFSGRQFSNSRSEMNVSTLELGDSALYLCASSAAGERYFGPGTRLTVT.

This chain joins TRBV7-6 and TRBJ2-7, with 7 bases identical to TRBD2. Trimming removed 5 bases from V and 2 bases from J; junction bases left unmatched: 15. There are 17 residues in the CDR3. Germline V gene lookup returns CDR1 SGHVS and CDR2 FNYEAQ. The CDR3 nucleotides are TGTGCCAGCAGCCACCGTTCGACTAGCCTTAACCCCTACGAGCAGTACTTC. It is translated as CASSHRSTSLNPYEQYF. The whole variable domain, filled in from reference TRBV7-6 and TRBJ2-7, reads GAGVSQSPRYKVTKRGQDVALRCDPISGHVSLYWYRQALGQGPEFLTYFNYEAQQDKSGLPNDRFSAERPEGSISTLTIQRTEQRDSAMYRCASSHRSTSLNPYEQYFGPGTRLTVT.

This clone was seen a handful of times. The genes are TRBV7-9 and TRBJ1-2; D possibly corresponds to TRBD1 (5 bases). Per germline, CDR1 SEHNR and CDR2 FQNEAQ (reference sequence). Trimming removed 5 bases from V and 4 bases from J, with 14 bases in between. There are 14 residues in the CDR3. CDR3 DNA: TGTGCCAGCAGCGTCGGTCGACAGTCCTATGGCTACACCTTC. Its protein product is CASSVGRQSYGYTF.